Detailed here is one T cell receptor (beta chain). The antigen is not known. V lost 5 bases to trimming and J lost 2 bases; unmatched junction nucleotides: 9. The length of the CDR3 is 15 residues. The germline V gene has CDR1 MNHEY and CDR2 SVGAGI. Healthy bone marrow donors supplied every sample. The data belong to a study of cytomegalovirus exposure and HLA in healthy donors. For the study at large: Around 76% of some 390 genotyped donors fell in the Caucasian-associated ancestry cluster.

PCR involved 60 Vbeta and 13 Jbeta primers. Repertoires were generated with immunoSEQ multiplex PCR, while TCRdb's copy carries only in-frame clones and drops some. The data contain some 130,000 clones, about 74% of them singletons. Study results and caveats: Among TCR beta chains, those listed as cytomegalovirus-associated numbered 164. Sequencing probably produced one cluster of sequence variants that were highly shared.

The receptor was derived from a young man in good health and CMV-seronegative. Sequenced: PBMCs. The genes are TRBV6-5 and TRBJ2-7; 7 nucleotides match TRBD1. CDR3 nucleotide sequence: TGTGCCAGCAGTGGGGCCACGGGACAGCCCTACGAGCAGTACTTC. Protein product: CASSGATGQPYEQYF.